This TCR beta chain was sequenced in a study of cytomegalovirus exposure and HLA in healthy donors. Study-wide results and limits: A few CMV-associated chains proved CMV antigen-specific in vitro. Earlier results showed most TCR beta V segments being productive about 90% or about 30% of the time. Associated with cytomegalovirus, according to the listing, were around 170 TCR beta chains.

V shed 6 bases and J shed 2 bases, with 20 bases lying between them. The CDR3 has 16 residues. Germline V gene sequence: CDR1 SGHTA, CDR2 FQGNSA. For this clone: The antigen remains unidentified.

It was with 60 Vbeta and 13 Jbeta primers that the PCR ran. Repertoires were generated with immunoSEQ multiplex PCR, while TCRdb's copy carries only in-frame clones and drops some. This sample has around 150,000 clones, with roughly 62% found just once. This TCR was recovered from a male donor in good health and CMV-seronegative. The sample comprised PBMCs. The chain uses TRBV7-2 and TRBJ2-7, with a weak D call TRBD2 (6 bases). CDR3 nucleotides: TGTGCCAGCAGGATAGACCTAAGCGGGTTCGCCTACGAGCAGTACTTC. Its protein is CASRIDLSGFAYEQYF. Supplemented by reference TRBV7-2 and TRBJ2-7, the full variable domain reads GAGVSQSPSNKVTEKGKDVELRCDPISGHTALYWYRQSLGQGLEFLIYFQGNSAPDKSGLPSDRFSAERTGGSVSTLTIQRTQQEDSAVYLCASRIDLSGFAYEQYFGPGTRLTVT.